The 15 T cell receptor beta chains given below trace back to one sample, sequenced in a study of blood T cell repertoires in COVID-19 (dated by TCRdb to the early 2020s). Library preparation employed the immunoSEQ multiplex PCR assay. As stored in TCRdb, this immuneACCESS dataset retains in-frame rearrangements with V and J assigned. A fraction of the clones does not appear; measured against another copy, unresolved V genes explain less than half of the discrepancy, and the remainder lacks a known reason. A total of about 44,000 clones appear in this sample, nearly 90% of them only once. The ten most abundant clones make up roughly a sixth of the sample. Sequencing was performed on peripheral blood. The receptors here all came from a man aged 65 to 85 with active COVID-19.

CDR3 sequence reads: CASSRGGTANEQFF. DNA for the CDR3: TGTGCCAGCAGTCGGGGGGGCACGGCGAATGAGCAGTTCTTC. This chain uses TRBV6-4 with TRBJ2-1; 8 bases agree with TRBD2. Per germline, CDR1 MRHNA and CDR2 SNTAGT. Trimming at V came to 5 bases and at J to 7 bases, leaving 7 bases not matched to a gene. The CDR3 extends over 14 amino acids.

V usage is TRBV7-2 and J usage is TRBJ2-5, with TRBD1 matching 7 bases. CDR1 is SGHTA, CDR2 FQGNSA, per germline. The junction had 4 bases not matched to a gene; V was cut back by 5 bases and J by 4 bases. The CDR3 runs to 13 residues. The CDR3 here is CASSPGQRETQYF. The CDR3, as DNA: TGTGCCAGCAGCCCGGGACAGAGAGAGACCCAGTACTTC.

V usage is TRBV25-1 and J usage is TRBJ2-1; the match to TRBD2 covers 13 bases. Germline V gene sequence: CDR1 MGHDK, CDR2 SYGVNS. Trimming at V came to 5 bases and at J to 16 bases, leaving 11 bases not matched to a gene. The CDR3 runs to 14 residues. The DNA for the CDR3 is TGTGCCAGCAGTTCAAGGACTAGCGGGGGCCAAATTTTCTTC. It is translated as CASSSRTSGGQIFF.

The rearrangement links TRBV7-2 to TRBJ2-4, with D maybe TRBD2 (6 bases). Trimming pared 1 base from V and 1 base from J, leaving 8 bases between. Germline lookup yields CDR1 SGHTA and CDR2 FQGNSA. The CDR3 has 15 amino acids. Written as DNA, the CDR3 is TGTGCCAGCAGCTTAGGGAGGGCTGCCAAAAACATTCAGTACTTC. This gives the protein CASSLGRAAKNIQYF.

The rearrangement uses TRBV14 and TRBJ2-3; D gene ambiguous. Germline V CDR1 and CDR2: SGHDN, FVKESK. The ends were cut back, 5 bases at V and 7 bases at J, with 7 bases in the middle. The CDR3 is 11 amino acids. CDR3 nucleotide sequence: TGTGCCAGCAGCGAACTTAATACGCAGTATTTT. Translated, it gives CASSELNTQYF. Full variable domain (remainder filled in from reference TRBV14 and TRBJ2-3): EAGVTQFPSHSVIEKGQTVTLRCDPISGHDNLYWYRRVMGKEIKFLLHFVKESKQDESGMPNNRFLAERTGGTYSTLKVQPAELEDSGVYFCASSELNTQYFGPGTRLTVL.

V usage is TRBV5-6 and J usage is TRBJ2-5; 8 nucleotides align to TRBD1. CDR3 length: 14 residues. The germline V gene encodes CDR1 SGHDT and CDR2 YYEEEE. The junction had 7 bases not matched to a gene; V was cut back by 4 bases and J by 5 bases. The CDR3 loop reads CASSADRAKETQYF. The CDR3 DNA follows: TGTGCCAGCAGCGCGGACAGGGCTAAGGAGACCCAGTACTTC.

The chain joins TRBV7-9 to TRBJ2-5, with D unclear. The germline gives CDR1 SEHNR, CDR2 FQNEAQ (reference sequence). The CDR3 spans 12 residues. With 6 bases removed from V and 5 bases from J, the gap between germline ends came to 10 bases. The CDR3 loop reads CASSFSRETQYF. CDR3 in DNA: TGTGCCAGCAGTTTTAGCCGGGAGACCCAGTACTTC.

This chain joins TRBV7-2 and TRBJ2-5; D ambiguous. CDR1 and CDR2 from the germline V gene are SGHTA and FQGNSA. The ends were cut back, 1 base at V and 3 bases at J, with 6 bases in the middle. The CDR3 runs 13 residues. The CDR3 here is CASSLGQEETQYF. CDR3 DNA: TGTGCCAGCAGCTTAGGTCAGGAAGAGACCCAGTACTTC.

The sample holds one count of this clone. The chain joins TRBV11-2 to TRBJ1-1, with D maybe TRBD1 (5 bases). The CDR3 is made up of 15 amino acids. Trimming left V 2 bases short and J 4 bases short, with 14 bases between. Looked up from germline, CDR1 is SGHAT and CDR2 is FQNNGV. CDR3 amino acids: CASSLLAGGVTEAFF. In nucleotides, the CDR3 is TGTGCCAGCAGCTTATTGGCAGGAGGGGTCACTGAAGCTTTCTTT. Using reference TRBV11-2 and TRBJ1-1 for the parts outside the CDR3, the full variable domain is EAGVAQSPRYKIIEKRQSVAFWCNPISGHATLYWYQQILGQGPKLLIQFQNNGVVDDSQLPKDRFSAERLKGVDSTLKIQPAKLEDSAVYLCASSLLAGGVTEAFFGQGTRLTVV.

This chain links TRBV7-9 with TRBJ2-1; 10 bases align to TRBD1. V lost 7 bases and J lost 7; bases outside the gene matches: 10. Germline V lookup: CDR1 SEHNR, CDR2 FQNEAQ (reference sequence). The CDR3 loop spans 15 amino acids. The CDR3 reads CASNPGQGFGNEQFF. The CDR3 DNA is TGTGCCAGCAACCCGGGACAGGGGTTTGGAAATGAGCAGTTCTTC. Filled out from reference TRBV7-9 and TRBJ2-1, the complete variable domain reads DTGVSQNPRHKITKRGQNVTFRCDPISEHNRLYWYRQTLGQGPEFLTYFQNEAQLEKSRLLSDRFSAERPKGSFSTLEIQRTEQGDSAMYLCASNPGQGFGNEQFFGPGTRLTVL.

The chain employs TRBV18 and TRBJ2-4; D is possibly TRBD1 (6 bases). V lost 3 bases and J lost 16, with 25 bases in between. The CDR3 is 15 residues long. Germline CDR1 KGHSH, CDR2 LQKENI. CDR3 nucleotides: TGTGCCAGCTCACCTGCAGGGGTACAGGATCCCTTAGGCTACTTC. Residues: CASSPAGVQDPLGYF. Looking up the rest from reference TRBV18 and TRBJ2-4 gives the full variable domain: NAGVMQNPRHLVRRRGQEARLRCSPMKGHSHVYWYRQLPEEGLKFMVYLQKENIIDESGMPKERFSAEFPKEGPSILRIQQVVRGDSAAYFCASSPAGVQDPLGYFGAGTRLSVL.

The V and J genes are TRBV5-1 and TRBJ1-1, with 9 bases matching TRBD1. Per the germline V gene, CDR1 is SGHRS and CDR2 is YFSETQ. The CDR3 consists of 14 residues. The ends lost 4 bases at V and 2 bases at J; junction bases unmatched: 3. The CDR3 sequence is CASSTGQGNTEAFF. The CDR3 nucleotides read TGCGCCAGCAGCACGGGACAGGGAAACACTGAAGCTTTCTTT.

The chain carries TRBV5-6 and TRBJ2-5; D ambiguous. This CDR3 region has 11 residues. Trimming removed 2 bases from V and 5 bases from J, with 4 bases in between. Looked up from germline, CDR1 is SGHDT and CDR2 is YYEEEE. CDR3 protein: CASSFRETQYF. CDR3 coding DNA: TGTGCCAGCAGCTTCCGGGAGACCCAGTACTTC. Filled out from reference TRBV5-6 and TRBJ2-5, the complete variable domain reads DAGVTQSPTHLIKTRGQQVTLRCSPKSGHDTVSWYQQALGQGPQFIFQYYEEEERQRGNFPDRFSGHQFPNYSSELNVNALLLGDSALYLCASSFRETQYFGPGTRLLVL.

This clone was observed a single time. The genes are TRBV24-1 and TRBJ2-3; TRBD2 aligns across 9 bases. The CDR3 length is 15 residues. Trimming cost V 9 bases and J 5 bases; bases outside gene matches: 11. In germline, CDR1 is KGHDR, CDR2 SFDVKD. DNA of the CDR3: TGTGCCACCGCGCCCGGACTAGCGAGTCTAGATACGCAGTATTTT. This codes for CATAPGLASLDTQYF.

The genes are TRBV9 and TRBJ2-1; 13 bases are shared with TRBD2. The CDR3 loop spans 17 amino acids. Germline V gene lookup returns CDR1 SGDLS and CDR2 YYNGEE. J lost 2 bases, V lost 4 bases, and 6 bases had no gene match. CDR3 region: CASSLGLAGHTYNEQFF. The DNA for the CDR3 is TGTGCCAGCAGCTTGGGACTAGCGGGACATACCTACAATGAGCAGTTCTTC.